This TCR beta chain was identified in a study of monozygotic twins with inflammatory bowel disease (dated by TCRdb to between 2018 and 2021). Study-wide context: In total, 28 monozygotic twin pairs made up the full study: 19 Danish pairs, all IBD-discordant, plus nine German pairs, of which four were IBD-concordant and five were IBD-discordant. Disease-associated traits were sought mainly through comparisons between IBD patients and their genetically identical healthy co-twins within discordant pairs. Each individual had, on average, about 151 000 unique TCRalpha sequences and 181 000 unique TCRbeta sequences available for analysis.

As to this clonotype: The antigen this receptor binds is unknown.

From each donor, a roughly 2.5 ml peripheral blood sample was drawn into PAXgene tubes and stored at -80 degrees C. Without any T cell sorting, total RNA was extracted from whole blood using the PAXgene blood miRNA kit on an automated QIAcube. Peripheral blood from monozygotic twin pairs concordant or discordant for inflammatory bowel disease was subjected to deep TCRalpha and TCRbeta repertoire profiling with unique molecular barcoding. For every twin pair, smoking habits were documented, and each individual was categorised as a current, former or never smoker. The CDR3 covers 14 residues, taking in both the cysteine and the phenylalanine. Nucleotide data are not available. CDR1 and CDR2 are drawn from the germline V gene (reference sequence): DFQATT, SNEGSKA. The method was 5' RACE. The input for every TCR library was around 3,800 ng of total RNA. cDNA was synthesized with SMARTScribe reverse transcriptase in eight separate reactions per sample. During cDNA synthesis, template switching was used to introduce unique molecular identifiers that contained a 6-nucleotide sample barcode. TCRalpha and TCRbeta cDNA was amplified in two nested PCRs of approximately 17 and 9 cycles, and bead purification was carried out after each PCR. Before amplification, the cDNA was treated with uracil DNA-glycosylase and purified using the QIAquick PCR purification kit. The second PCR was the step at which Illumina TruSeq-compatible adapters and sample-specific barcodes were added. TapeStation and Qubit were used to check library quality and concentration, and around 5 ng of each library went into the pool. The pooled libraries were sequenced with 2 x 100 bp reads and custom sequencing primers on an Illumina HiSeq2500 single-index Rapid Run. The study's processing was this. UMI-based consensus assembly with MiGEC version 1.2.6 was used to correct PCR and sequencing errors. MiXCR version 2.1.1 was used to carry out V(D)J alignment, clonotype assembly and CDR3 extraction. Normalisation of gene usage, clonotype sharing and MAIT/NKT TCR abundance was achieved by analysing the top 1000, 10 000 and 20 000 clonotypes per sample. Diversity was computed as the inverse Simpson index with the vegan R package after downsampling to 27 000 UMIs. Paired Mann-Whitney U tests on discordant twin pairs were used, with Benjamini-Hochberg multiple-testing correction. One entry per CDR3 protein sequence results from the TCRdb reprocessing of the reads, with DNA left out. TCRdb's processing, not the authors', yielded these V and J calls. Per the sample table, the count is some 150,000 distinct CDR3 sequences. The top ten constitute 2.4% of the sample.

Overall results and qualifications from the work: Repertoire similarity did not differ between concordant and discordant twins, possibly due to limited statistical power. IBD patients shared fewer clonotypes with other individuals than healthy twins did, most markedly in patients showing signs of disease activity. The analysis was unable to tell apart different T cell subtypes. Because patients received different immunosuppressive treatments, the repertoires may have picked up extra background noise and variability between individuals. IBD patients had lower TCRbeta repertoire diversity, measured by the inverse Simpson index, than their healthy co-twins. The results gave no support for a single strong signal or clonotype linked to IBD.

The receptor was isolated from a human donor with ulcerative colitis or Crohn's disease, or a healthy co-twin of an affected twin (not recorded which). This chain joins TRBV20-1 to TRBJ1-1; TCRdb proposes TRBD1, but this gene call is untestable without DNA. Sequences were obtained from blood. The CDR3 protein sequence reads: CSARAFPMNTEAFF.